The sample holds one count of the clone carrying this T cell receptor (beta chain). Per the authors' pipeline: From reference gene primer amplification, estimates of nucleated cell counts were derived. Clones were sequenced by immunoSEQ multiplex PCR, and TCRdb holds only the in-frame ones, with some missing. V, J and clone size are taken as reported in that table, and D and trimming were inferred from the DNA itself. The sample shows roughly 200,000 clones, 65% to 85% of them seen only once. Germline CDR1 and CDR2: ENHRY and SYGVKD. This CDR3 comprises 15 residues. V was clipped by 4 bases and J by 7 bases; unmatched bases: 5. Seattle participants joined during active infection and were tracked over time. The data stem from a study of blood T cell repertoires in COVID-19. Study context: Samples came from the United States, Italy and Spain, spanning acute and convalescent COVID-19. T cells, B-cell-depleted T cells, or PBMCs provided the cDNA or gDNA that served as material.

Sequencing used peripheral blood. This clonotype was sampled from a woman in her thirties or forties with COVID-19, enrolled during active disease. The chain has TRBV10-3 and TRBJ2-1; 12 bases line up with TRBD1. In DNA, the CDR3 is TGTGCCATCAGTGCCGGGACAGGGGGCAAGAATGAGCAGTTCTTC. Protein product: CAISAGTGGKNEQFF.